These 29 T cell receptor beta chains were all obtained from the same sample, sequenced in a study of OX40 agonist ivuxolimab in advanced cancers. Profiling relied on immunoSEQ multiplex PCR, and the TCRdb table lists in-frame clones only, not all of them. Here the sample spans 60,000 to 75,000 clones, just over 85% being singletons. This specimen consisted of CD4+ or CD8+ T cells sorted from blood, obtained in a trial of the OX40 agonist ivuxolimab. The receptors come from an adult with an advanced solid tumor such as melanoma, head and neck, liver or kidney cancer.

The chain uses TRBV10-1 and TRBJ2-3, with 10 bases aligning to TRBD2. There are 14 residues in the CDR3. V was clipped by 6 bases and J by 4 bases; unmatched bases: 4. Looked up from germline, CDR1 is WNHNN and CDR2 is SYGVQD (reference sequence). The CDR3 spells CASSLAGGSDTQYF. In nucleotides, the CDR3 is TGCGCCAGCAGCTTAGCGGGAGGTTCAGATACGCAGTATTTT.

The CDR3 sequence: CASSQTGRVYGYTF. DNA for the CDR3: TGTGCCAGCAGCCAGACAGGGAGAGTATATGGCTACACCTTC. V usage is TRBV6-5 and J usage is TRBJ1-2; 7 positions agree with TRBD1. J was trimmed by 5 bases and V by 6 bases; bases with no gene match: 9. This CDR3 has 14 residues. Germline lookup yields CDR1 MNHEY and CDR2 SVGAGI.

The chain has TRBV7-2 and TRBJ1-2, with D hard to call. Germline CDR1 reads SGHTA; CDR2 reads FQGNSA. V was cut by 1 base and J by 8 bases, with 14 bases left in between. The CDR3 runs 14 residues. The CDR3 loop reads CASSLVPEMAGYTF. As DNA, the CDR3 is TGTGCCAGCAGCTTAGTCCCGGAGATGGCGGGCTACACCTTC.

The V and J genes are TRBV27 and TRBJ2-1, with D possibly being TRBD2 (6 bases). The CDR3 runs to 15 residues. With 5 bases removed from V and 5 bases from J, the gap between germline ends came to 16 bases. Germline CDR1 and CDR2: MNHEY and SMNVEV (reference sequence). Here the CDR3 reads CASSPSRLGNNEQFF. CDR3 in DNA: TGTGCCAGCAGTCCCTCCAGACTAGGTAACAATGAGCAGTTCTTC.

The gene calls are TRBV29-1 and TRBJ2-1; 7 positions agree with TRBD2. V gave up 0 bases and J gave up 5 bases; unmatched junction bases: 16. This CDR3 is 18 amino acids long. Germline V gene sequence: CDR1 SQVTM, CDR2 ANQGSEA. CDR3 protein: CSVEDPRLAASLNNEQFF. CDR3 coding DNA: TGCAGCGTTGAAGATCCCCGGCTAGCGGCCTCCCTGAACAATGAGCAGTTCTTC.

The chain joins TRBV5-4 to TRBJ1-3; D gene uncertain. Trimming took off 2 bases at V and 4 bases at J, with 10 bases between the two ends. CDR1 and CDR2 from the germline V gene are SGHNT and YYREEE (reference sequence). The CDR3 consists of 14 residues. CDR3 sequence reads: CASSFGIEGNTIYF. CDR3 nucleotide sequence: TGTGCCAGCAGCTTTGGAATCGAGGGAAACACCATATATTTT.

The chain joins TRBV4-2 to TRBJ1-1, with D maybe TRBD1 (6 bases). This CDR3 has 12 amino acids. Germline V gene lookup returns CDR1 LGHNA and CDR2 YNFKEQ. Trimming stripped 0 bases from V and 11 bases from J, with 10 bases between. The CDR3 loop reads CASSQDSGEAFF. The CDR3, as DNA: TGTGCCAGCAGCCAAGATTCAGGGGAGGCTTTCTTT.

The rearrangement links TRBV14 to TRBJ1-1; TRBD1 matches 9 bases. The length of the CDR3 is 13 residues. The J segment lost 5 bases and the V segment lost 4 bases, leaving 2 bases of the junction unmatched. CDR1 is SGHDN, CDR2 FVKESK, per germline. The CDR3: CASSLDRGTEAFF. For the CDR3, the DNA is TGTGCCAGCAGCCTCGACAGGGGGACTGAAGCTTTCTTT.

The chain recombines TRBV7-3 with TRBJ2-3; 7 nucleotides match TRBD2. CDR3 length: 15 residues. Trimming removed 5 bases from V and 0 bases from J; junction bases left unmatched: 5. Germline CDR1 and CDR2: SGHTA and FQGTGA. The CDR3 loop is CASSPLGLSTDTQYF. The CDR3 DNA reads TGTGCCAGCAGCCCGCTGGGACTAAGCACAGATACGCAGTATTTT.

V usage is TRBV29-1 and J usage is TRBJ2-7, with D perhaps matching TRBD1 (6 bases). The V and J ends lost 6 bases and 2 bases respectively, with 17 bases between them. From germline, CDR1 is SQVTM and CDR2 ANQGSEA. The CDR3 has 14 amino acids. CDR3 protein: CSVELQGKPYEQYF. CDR3 sequence (DNA): TGCAGCGTAGAATTACAGGGTAAACCCTACGAGCAGTACTTC.

For the CDR3, the DNA is TGTGCCAGCAGTGAAAACTCGGCAGGGGGGGCCTACGAGCAGTACTTC. Translating it yields CASSENSAGGAYEQYF. This chain connects TRBV6-1 to TRBJ2-7; the D gene could be TRBD1 or TRBD2 (7 bases each). Germline CDR1 reads MNHNS; CDR2 reads SASEGT. The CDR3 has 16 amino acids. The V end lost 2 bases, the J end lost 2 bases, and 16 bases lay between the germline ends.

The rearrangement links TRBV27 to TRBJ2-6; 9 positions match TRBD1. The germline V gene encodes CDR1 MNHEY and CDR2 SMNVEV (reference sequence). The CDR3 runs 19 residues. The ends lost 4 bases at V and 3 bases at J; junction bases unmatched: 13. This CDR3 reads CASSSPRRDRVRGANVLTF. CDR3 DNA sequence: TGTGCCAGCAGTTCTCCGCGCCGGGACAGGGTGCGTGGGGCCAACGTCCTGACTTTC.

The genes are TRBV9 and TRBJ2-5, with D perhaps matching TRBD2 (7 bases). V was shortened by 4 bases and J by 2 bases, with 15 bases between the two germline ends. Germline loops: CDR1 SGDLS, CDR2 YYNGEE. The CDR3 loop spans 15 amino acids. CDR3 sequence: CASSPRGGGQETQYF. The CDR3 bases are TGTGCCAGCAGCCCCCGAGGGGGGGGGCAAGAGACCCAGTACTTC.

The chain uses TRBV18 and TRBJ2-2; D call uncertain. CDR1 is KGHSH, CDR2 LQKENI, per germline. V lost 0 bases, J lost 3 bases, and 2 bases lay in between. The CDR3 is made up of 13 amino acids. CDR3 loop: CASSPPDTGELFF. CDR3 coding DNA: TGTGCCAGCTCACCACCGGACACCGGGGAGCTGTTTTTT. Combining the CDR3 with reference TRBV18 and TRBJ2-2 gives the whole variable domain NAGVMQNPRHLVRRRGQEARLRCSPMKGHSHVYWYRQLPEEGLKFMVYLQKENIIDESGMPKERFSAEFPKEGPSILRIQQVVRGDSAAYFCASSPPDTGELFFGEGSRLTVL.

The chain recombines TRBV28 with TRBJ2-3; 8 bases are shared with TRBD2. The ends lost 8 bases at V and 4 bases at J; junction bases unmatched: 17. From germline, CDR1 is MDHEN and CDR2 SYDVKM. The CDR3 has 17 amino acids. In DNA, the CDR3 is TGTGCCAGCCTTTCTACTCGGGGGCTAGCGGGCGCAGATACGCAGTATTTT. Amino acid sequence: CASLSTRGLAGADTQYF.

The rearrangement links TRBV6-1 to TRBJ2-7; D remains ambiguous. Germline CDR1 is MNHNS and CDR2 is SASEGT. V gave up 6 bases and J gave up 2 bases, with 5 bases separating them. CDR3 length: 11 amino acids. The CDR3 DNA reads TGTGCCAGCAGCCCCCCCTACGAGCAGTACTTC. Translated: CASSPPYEQYF.

This clone was detected only once. The chain is built from TRBV7-9 and TRBJ1-2; tentatively, D is TRBD1 (5 bases). V lost 2 bases to trimming and J lost 2 bases, with 9 bases between them. The CDR3 is 14 residues long. CDR1 and CDR2 (germline): SEHNR, FQNEAQ (reference sequence). CDR3 sequence (DNA): TGTGCCAGCAGCTTAACCAAGGGGAACTATGGCTACACCTTC. Encoded protein: CASSLTKGNYGYTF.

The chain couples TRBV6-1 to TRBJ2-5, with D tentatively TRBD1 (6 bases). The last part of the DNA fits TRBJ2-7 better; the J call may be wrong. The CDR3 has 15 residues. Germline V gene sequence: CDR1 MNHNS, CDR2 SASEGT. CDR3 DNA: TGTGCCAGCAGTGAAGAGGGACATCATTCCTACGAGCAGTACTTC. Translation gives CASSEEGHHSYEQYF.

The chain employs TRBV19 and TRBJ1-1; no clear D gene. CDR3 length: 14 amino acids. Trimming removed 9 bases from V and 3 bases from J, with 17 bases in between. In germline, CDR1 is LNHDA, CDR2 SQIVND (reference sequence). CDR3 in DNA: TGTGCCAGCGCCGTGAAATGGCCGGACACTGAAGCTTTCTTT. This gives the protein CASAVKWPDTEAFF.

DNA of the CDR3: TGTGCCAGCAGCCCGGGGGCCGGCACCATATATTTT. Translated: CASSPGAGTIYF. The chain uses TRBV7-9 and TRBJ1-3, with D possibly being TRBD1 (6 bases). Germline V gene sequence: CDR1 SEHNR, CDR2 FQNEAQ (reference sequence). Trimming stripped 5 bases from V and 9 bases from J, with 11 bases between. The CDR3 has 12 residues.

The chain employs TRBV28 and TRBJ1-5, with no clear D. V shed 3 bases and J shed 5 bases, with 14 bases lying between them. This CDR3 has 15 residues. Germline CDR1 MDHEN, CDR2 SYDVKM. In nucleotides, the CDR3 is TGTGCCAGCAGTTTGTATCAGGCGATACATCAGCCCCAGCATTTT. Translating gives CASSLYQAIHQPQHF.

The V and J genes are TRBV29-1 and TRBJ2-4; TRBD1 aligns across 7 bases. Germline loops: CDR1 SQVTM, CDR2 ANQGSEA. After removal of 0 bases from V and 8 bases from J, the junction contained 7 bases not matched to a gene. This CDR3 region has 14 residues. CDR3 residues: CSVEDQGTDHIQYF. CDR3 coding DNA: TGCAGCGTTGAAGATCAGGGGACAGATCACATTCAGTACTTC.

The rearrangement uses TRBV5-1 and TRBJ2-5, with 9 bases aligning to TRBD2. The CDR3 consists of 16 residues. Germline V gene sequence: CDR1 SGHRS, CDR2 YFSETQ. Trimming removed 4 bases from V and 1 base from J; junction bases left unmatched: 8. The CDR3 DNA reads TGCGCCAGCAGCCTGACGACTAGCGGAGCCCAAGAGACCCAGTACTTC. This codes for CASSLTTSGAQETQYF.

Only a few counts were recorded for this clone. This chain uses TRBV28 with TRBJ2-7; 7 nucleotides line up with TRBD2. CDR1 and CDR2 from the germline V gene are MDHEN and SYDVKM. The CDR3 is 12 residues long. The V and J ends lost 7 bases and 3 bases, in that order; junction bases with no gene match: 3. The CDR3 protein is CASTSGFYEQYF. CDR3 sequence (DNA): TGTGCCAGCACTAGCGGCTTCTACGAGCAGTACTTC. Full variable domain (remainder filled in from reference TRBV28 and TRBJ2-7): DVKVTQSSRYLVKRTGEKVFLECVQDMDHENMFWYRQDPGLGLRLIYFSYDVKMKEKGDIPEGYSVSREKKERFSLILESASTNQTSMYLCASTSGFYEQYFGPGTRLTVT.

This sequence joins TRBV5-6 and TRBJ1-1; D is undetermined. This CDR3 comprises 15 residues. V lost 0 bases and J 3 bases, leaving 12 bases between the germline ends. CDR1 is SGHDT and CDR2 is YYEEEE in the germline V gene. CDR3 sequence: CASSLAGVLDTEAFF. The CDR3 region has the DNA TGTGCCAGCAGCTTGGCTGGGGTTCTGGACACTGAAGCTTTCTTT.

This clone has only a few counts. This sequence joins TRBV11-2 and TRBJ2-5; unclear D gene. Trimming took 1 base from V and 7 from J, leaving 13 bases between them. Germline lookup yields CDR1 SGHAT and CDR2 FQNNGV. The CDR3 has 14 amino acids. CDR3 loop: CASSLGVGLGTQYF. Written as DNA, the CDR3 is TGTGCCAGCAGCTTAGGAGTGGGTCTCGGGACCCAGTACTTC.

For this clone: The sample carries other DNA sequences with the same CDR3. The chain carries TRBV5-1 and TRBJ2-5; D gene uncertain. Trimming removed 0 bases from V and 1 base from J, with 10 bases in between. The CDR3 is 15 amino acids. Germline CDR1 SGHRS, CDR2 YFSETQ. CDR3 loop: CASSLGPGPQETQYF. The CDR3 nucleotides are TGCGCCAGCAGCTTGGGTCCAGGCCCCCAAGAGACCCAGTACTTC.

The rearrangement joins TRBV6-6 to TRBJ1-2, with 10 bases fitting TRBD1. The germline CDR1 and CDR2 sequences are MNHNY and SVGAGI (reference sequence). V shed 6 bases, J shed 7 bases, and the junction held 5 bases outside the gene matches. There are 13 residues in the CDR3. The DNA of the CDR3 is TGTGCCAGCAGCTACCGGGACAGGGGTGGCTACACCTTC. It yields the protein CASSYRDRGGYTF.

This clone was recorded only once. The CDR3 is CASSSPSSYEQYF. CDR3 in DNA: TGTGCCAGCAGCTCTCCCAGCTCCTACGAGCAGTACTTC. The V gene is TRBV7-2, the J gene TRBJ2-7; no reliable D call. This CDR3 contains 13 residues. With 4 bases removed from V and 0 bases from J, the gap between germline ends came to 7 bases. Germline V gene lookup returns CDR1 SGHTA and CDR2 FQGNSA.